This T cell receptor (beta chain) was sequenced for a study of CD8 T cells in ankylosing spondylitis. Study observations and caveats: Relatively scarce in peripheral blood, disease-linked clones were CD8+. There was a TCR beta motif, made of eight highly homologous variants, that appeared characteristic of ankylosing spondylitis blood.

Via MiXCR, TCRdb re-called the 5' RACE reads, giving one row per CDR3 protein. The sample lists more than 250,000 distinct CDR3 sequences; approximately 8% were seen once. With regard to this clonotype: What it binds is unknown. One end of the junction fails to match germline, which may point to a read error.

The receptor was isolated from a male donor with ankylosing spondylitis. Material for sequencing was blood, either unsorted or a sorted T cell fraction (not recorded which).

CDR3 sequence reads: CASSLRGQPSTDTLYF. The DNA of the CDR3 is TGTGCCAGCAGCTTAAGAGGACAGCCTAGCACAGATACGCTGTATTTT. The rearrangement links TRBV7-2 to TRBJ2-3; weak D call: TRBD1 (6 bases). Germline CDR1 and CDR2: SGHTA and FQGNSA. The CDR3 contains 16 residues.